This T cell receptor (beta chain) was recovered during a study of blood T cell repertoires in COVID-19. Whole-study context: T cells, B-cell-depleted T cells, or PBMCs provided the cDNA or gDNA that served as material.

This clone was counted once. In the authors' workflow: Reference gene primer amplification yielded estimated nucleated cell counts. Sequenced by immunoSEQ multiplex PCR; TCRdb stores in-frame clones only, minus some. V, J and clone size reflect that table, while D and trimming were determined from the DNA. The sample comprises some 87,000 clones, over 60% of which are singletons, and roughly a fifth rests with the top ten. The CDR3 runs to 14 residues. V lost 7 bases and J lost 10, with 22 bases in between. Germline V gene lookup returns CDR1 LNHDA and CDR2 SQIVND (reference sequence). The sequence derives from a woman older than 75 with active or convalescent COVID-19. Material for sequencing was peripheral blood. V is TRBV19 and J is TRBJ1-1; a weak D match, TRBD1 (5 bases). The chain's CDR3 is CASNLSWGRRRAFF. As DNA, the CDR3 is TGTGCCAGTAACCTCTCCTGGGGCCGACGGCGAGCTTTCTTT.